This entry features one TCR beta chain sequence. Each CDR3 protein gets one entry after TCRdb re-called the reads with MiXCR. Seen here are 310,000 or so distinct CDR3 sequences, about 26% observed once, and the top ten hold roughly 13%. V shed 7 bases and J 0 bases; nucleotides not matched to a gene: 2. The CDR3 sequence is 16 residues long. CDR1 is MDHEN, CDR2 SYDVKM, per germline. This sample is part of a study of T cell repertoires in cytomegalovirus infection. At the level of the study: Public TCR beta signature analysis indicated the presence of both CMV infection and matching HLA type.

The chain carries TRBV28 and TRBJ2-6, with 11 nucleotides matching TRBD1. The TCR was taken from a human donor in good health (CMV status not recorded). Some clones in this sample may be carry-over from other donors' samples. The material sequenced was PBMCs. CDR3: CASKGTGGSGANVLTF. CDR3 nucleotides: TGTGCCAGCAAGGGGACAGGGGGCTCTGGGGCCAACGTCCTGACTTTC. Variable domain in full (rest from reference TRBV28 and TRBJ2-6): DVKVTQSSRYLVKRTGEKVFLECVQDMDHENMFWYRQDPGLGLRLIYFSYDVKMKEKGDIPEGYSVSREKKERFSLILESASTNQTSMYLCASKGTGGSGANVLTFGAGSRLTVL.